The 9 T cell receptor beta chains listed next were all sequenced from one sample in a study of blood T cell repertoires in COVID-19. Profiling relied on immunoSEQ multiplex PCR, and the TCRdb table lists in-frame clones only, not all of them. The sample records 110,000 to 150,000 clones, 65% to 85% being singletons. The sample was peripheral blood. Every receptor here comes from a woman aged 55 to 70 with acute or convalescent COVID-19.

J is TRBJ2-1 and V is TRBV28; 14 bases map to TRBD2. The junction had 10 bases not matched to a gene; V was cut back by 0 bases and J by 9 bases. This CDR3 region has 18 residues. Per germline, CDR1 MDHEN and CDR2 SYDVKM. The CDR3 region is CASSLWAGGTSGSGEQFF. Written as DNA, the CDR3 is TGTGCCAGCAGTTTATGGGCCGGGGGGACTAGCGGGAGTGGTGAGCAGTTCTTC.

The CDR3 is CASSSAGVYNEQFF. The CDR3 coding sequence is TGTGCCAGCAGCTCCGCGGGAGTCTACAATGAGCAGTTCTTC. The chain combines TRBV7-8 with TRBJ2-1; 7 nucleotides line up with TRBD2. Trimming at V came to 4 bases and at J to 3 bases, leaving 3 bases not matched to a gene. CDR3 length equals 14 residues. Germline CDR1 SGHVS, CDR2 FQNEAQ.

The V and J genes are TRBV6-1 and TRBJ1-2; D is unresolved. The CDR3 is made up of 16 amino acids. Trimming stripped 2 bases from V and 5 bases from J, with 18 bases between. Germline CDR1 is MNHNS and CDR2 is SASEGT. The CDR3 is CASSETAFGRSYGYTF. CDR3 bases: TGTGCCAGCAGTGAAACCGCCTTTGGGAGAAGTTATGGCTACACCTTC.

The J gene is TRBJ2-1, the V gene TRBV28, with D possibly TRBD2 on 7 matching bases. Germline V gene sequence: CDR1 MDHEN, CDR2 SYDVKM. This CDR3 has 16 amino acids. CDR3 in DNA: TGTGCTGCACTGGGGGGGCGGGGCGGTTCCTACAATGAGCAGTTCTTC. Amino acids: CAALGGRGGSYNEQFF. Based on the CDR3 plus reference TRBV28 and TRBJ2-1, the full variable domain is DVKVTQSSRYLVKRTGEKVFLECVQDMDHENMFWYRQDPGLGLRLIYFSYDVKMKEKGDIPEGYSVSREKKERFSLILESASTNQTSMYLCAALGGRGGSYNEQFFGPGTRLTVL.

The V call is TRBV10-3, the J call TRBJ2-7; 9 bases fit TRBD1. Germline CDR1 is ENHRY and CDR2 is SYGVKD. With V trimmed by 11 bases and J by 2 bases, 4 bases remained unmatched. The CDR3 sequence is 12 residues long. The CDR3 DNA sequence: TGTGCCGTACAGGGGGCCGCCTACGAGCAGTACTTC. Its protein is CAVQGAAYEQYF.

In this sample, this clone turned up a few times. The chain is built from TRBV19 and TRBJ2-7, with 8 bases aligning to TRBD1. Trimming cost V 1 base and J 0 bases; bases outside gene matches: 5. From germline, CDR1 is LNHDA and CDR2 SQIVND (reference sequence). The CDR3 runs to 16 residues. The CDR3 loop is CASSIGGTGYSYEQYF. The CDR3 DNA sequence: TGTGCCAGTAGTATAGGAGGGACAGGATACTCCTACGAGCAGTACTTC.

As DNA, the CDR3 is TGCGCCAGCAGCTTGGCCGGAGGCAGACCCAACACCGGGGAGCTGTTTTTT. It yields the protein CASSLAGGRPNTGELFF. The chain couples TRBV5-1 to TRBJ2-2, with D possibly TRBD2 on 5 matching bases. CDR1 and CDR2 from the germline V gene are SGHRS and YFSETQ. CDR3 length: 17 residues. Trimming took 0 bases from V and 2 from J, leaving 14 bases between them.

This clone was seen a handful of times. This sample includes further DNA sequences coding for the same CDR3. V gene TRBV5-1 combines with J gene TRBJ2-1; 7 positions match TRBD2. The CDR3 covers 13 residues. V lost 0 bases, J lost 6 bases, and 0 bases stayed unmatched. Germline V lookup: CDR1 SGHRS, CDR2 YFSETQ. In DNA, the CDR3 is TGCGCCAGCAGCTTGGGGACTAGCAATGAGCAGTTCTTC. It is translated as CASSLGTSNEQFF.

The chain carries TRBV28 and TRBJ2-1; TRBD1 aligns across 7 bases. V dropped 5 bases and J dropped 0; count of bases not matched to a gene: 7. The CDR3 has 16 residues. Per germline, CDR1 MDHEN and CDR2 SYDVKM. The CDR3 is CASSQGQTNSYNEQFF. The CDR3 bases are TGTGCCAGCAGTCAGGGACAGACCAACTCCTACAATGAGCAGTTCTTC.